These T cell receptor beta chains were read from a single sample in a study of T cells after posttransplantation cyclophosphamide. The data were produced by immunoSEQ multiplex PCR, yet TCRdb's version contains in-frame clones alone and is incomplete. This sample has about 52,000 clones, with 94% found just once. Material: PBMCs. These receptors originate from a woman aged 25-40 years in good health and a related stem cell transplant donor. Each CDR3 is given with its conserved first and last residue. A D gene is named only where the DNA matches it firmly.

TRBV10-3,-,TRBJ1-3,CAISARGGDSGNTIYF,TGTGCCATCAGTGCCCGAGGGGGGGACTCTGGAAACACCATATATTTT
TRBV6-1,TRBD2,TRBJ2-1,CASSEGPAGVNEQFF,TGTGCCAGCAGCGAAGGGCCAGCGGGGGTTAATGAGCAGTTCTTC
TRBV12-5,-,TRBJ2-2,CASGLVLTGNTGELFF,TGTGCTAGTGGTTTGGTCCTGACAGGGAACACCGGGGAGCTGTTTTTT
TRBV7-8,-,TRBJ1-1,CASSLVSGNTEAFF,TGTGCCAGCAGCTTAGTATCAGGTAACACTGAAGCTTTCTTT
TRBV5-6,-,TRBJ1-1,CASSLGAGMNTEAFF,TGTGCCAGCAGCTTAGGGGCGGGGATGAACACTGAAGCTTTCTTT
TRBV25-1,-,TRBJ1-6,CASRGVGGGNSPLHF,TGTGCCAGCCGTGGAGTAGGGGGGGGGAATTCACCCCTCCACTTT
TRBV13,-,TRBJ2-3,CASSLPGHHTDTQYF,TGTGCCAGCAGCTTACCGGGACACCACACAGATACGCAGTATTTT
TRBV7-8,TRBD2,TRBJ2-3,CASSLRLAGDITDTQYF,TGTGCCAGCAGCTTAAGACTAGCGGGGGACATCACAGATACGCAGTATTTT
TRBV18,-,TRBJ2-3,CASSPGLSTDTQYF,TGTGCCAGCTCACCAGGACTCAGCACAGATACGCAGTATTTT
TRBV9,-,TRBJ2-7,CASSVDPGRTYEQYF,TGTGCCAGCAGCGTAGATCCAGGGAGGACCTACGAGCAGTACTTC
TRBV5-1,-,TRBJ2-3,CASSLEDKGTDTQYF,TGCGCCAGCAGCTTGGAAGACAAGGGCACAGATACGCAGTATTTT
TRBV7-3,-,TRBJ2-1,CASSLDSGGVYNEQFF,TGTGCCAGCAGCTTAGACTCAGGCGGGGTCTACAATGAGCAGTTCTTC
TRBV2,TRBD2,TRBJ2-2,CASKTGGGNTGELFF,TGTGCCAGCAAAACGGGGGGGGGCAACACCGGGGAGCTGTTTTTT
TRBV6-4,-,TRBJ2-2,CASKLEPNTGELFF,TGTGCCAGCAAATTGGAGCCGAACACCGGGGAGCTGTTTTTT
TRBV5-4,TRBD2,TRBJ2-7,CASSAGLAAAYEQYF,TGTGCCAGCAGCGCGGGACTAGCGGCCGCCTACGAGCAGTACTTC
TRBV19,-,TRBJ1-5,CASNRLNQPQHF,TGTGCCAGTAACCGACTCAATCAGCCCCAGCATTTT
TRBV5-4,-,TRBJ1-2,CASSSGLGGGYTF,TGTGCCAGCAGCTCAGGACTCGGGGGTGGCTACACCTTC
TRBV6-1,-,TRBJ1-2,CASSERGHGDGYTF,TGTGCCAGCAGTGAAAGGGGTCATGGAGACGGCTACACCTTC
TRBV9,TRBD1,TRBJ1-1,CASSPPTGDTEAFF,TGTGCCAGCAGCCCCCCGACAGGGGACACTGAAGCTTTCTTT
TRBV4-1,-,TRBJ1-1,CASSLREGGDTEAFF,TGCGCCAGCAGCCTCAGGGAAGGAGGGGACACTGAAGCTTTCTTT
TRBV5-4,TRBD2,TRBJ2-1,CASSPPPLAGGRYNEQFF,TGTGCCAGCAGCCCTCCTCCTTTAGCGGGGGGGCGGTACAATGAGCAGTTCTTC
TRBV5-6,-,TRBJ1-2,CASSFTGPNYGYTF,TGTGCCAGCAGCTTCACAGGGCCTAACTATGGCTACACCTTC
TRBV6-7,-,TRBJ2-7,CARRIVYEQYF,TGTGCCAGGAGGATAGTTTACGAGCAGTACTTC
TRBV6-1,-,TRBJ2-3,CASSEGGSGSDTQYF,TGTGCCAGCAGTGAAGGGGGCTCGGGCTCGGATACGCAGTATTTT
TRBV10-3,TRBD1,TRBJ1-6,CAISSGDRGIRGSPLHF,TGTGCCATCAGTTCGGGGGACAGGGGAATAAGGGGTTCACCCCTCCACTTT
TRBV2,TRBD1,TRBJ1-6,CASSSGTGASPLHF,TGTGCCAGCAGTTCCGGGACAGGGGCTTCACCCCTCCACTTT
TRBV21-1,-,TRBJ1-5,CASSKAGGQPQHF,TGTGCCAGCAGCAAAGCAGGGGGTCAGCCCCAGCATTTT